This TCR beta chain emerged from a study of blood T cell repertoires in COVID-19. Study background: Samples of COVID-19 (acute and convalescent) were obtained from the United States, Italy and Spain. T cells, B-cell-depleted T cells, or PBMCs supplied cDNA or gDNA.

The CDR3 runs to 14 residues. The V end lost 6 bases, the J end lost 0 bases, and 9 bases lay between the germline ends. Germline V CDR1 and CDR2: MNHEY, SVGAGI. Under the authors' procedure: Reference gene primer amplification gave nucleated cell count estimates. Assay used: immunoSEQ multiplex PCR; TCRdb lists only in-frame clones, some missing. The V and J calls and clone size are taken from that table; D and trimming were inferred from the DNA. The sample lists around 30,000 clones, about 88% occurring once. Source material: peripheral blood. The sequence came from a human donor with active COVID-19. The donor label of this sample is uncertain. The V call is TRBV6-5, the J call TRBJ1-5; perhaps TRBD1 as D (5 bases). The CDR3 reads CASRRTGSNQPQHF. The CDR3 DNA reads TGTGCCAGCAGAAGAACAGGTAGCAATCAGCCCCAGCATTTT.